This T cell receptor beta chain is from a study of cytomegalovirus exposure and HLA in healthy donors. 60 Vbeta and 13 Jbeta primers were used in PCR. Using immunoSEQ multiplex PCR, the repertoire was profiled, and TCRdb retains in-frame clones only, with some absent. The sample lists about 160,000 clones, 65% to 85% occurring once. The CDR3 sequence is 16 residues long. CDR1 MNHNS and CDR2 SASEGT come from the germline V gene. The V and J ends lost 3 bases and 4 bases respectively, with 17 bases between them. The source of this sequence is a male donor in good health and CMV-seropositive. V usage is TRBV6-1 and J usage is TRBJ2-3; a possible D gene is TRBD2 (6 bases). Sequencing input: PBMCs. For the CDR3, the DNA is TGTGCCAGCAGTGAGGGACTCCCGGTGGGCCCAGATACGCAGTATTTT. As protein: CASSEGLPVGPDTQYF.